These 17 T cell receptor beta chains came from one sample sequenced in a study of T cells in localized non-small cell lung cancer. The data were produced by immunoSEQ multiplex PCR, yet TCRdb's version contains in-frame clones alone and is incomplete. The data hold 9,500 to 11,000 clones, with 90% observed a single time. This sample comprised peripheral blood, obtained before any cancer treatment. Source of these receptors: a male donor at least 60 years old with stage III lung adenocarcinoma.

This clone was seen a few times. The rearrangement joins TRBV7-9 to TRBJ2-1; D uncertain. Germline V gene sequence: CDR1 SEHNR, CDR2 FQNEAQ (reference sequence). V was shortened by 5 bases and J by 9 bases, with 11 bases between the two germline ends. This CDR3 comprises 12 residues. CDR3 sequence reads: CASSPPLGEQFF. For the CDR3, the DNA is TGTGCCAGCAGCCCTCCCCTAGGTGAGCAGTTCTTC.

This chain uses TRBV19 with TRBJ1-2, with no clear D. The V gene's germline CDR1 is LNHDA and CDR2 SQIVND (reference sequence). The CDR3 spans 12 residues. V dropped 5 bases and J dropped 8 bases, with 12 bases sitting between them. The CDR3 bases are TGTGCCAGTAGTTTTGGCCCGGCCGGCTACACCTTC. It encodes CASSFGPAGYTF.

Concerning this clone: The junction departs from the called germline gene at one end, perhaps through a read error. This rearrangement joins TRBV18 to TRBJ2-7; 7 positions match TRBD1. The CDR3 has 13 amino acids. The V gene's germline CDR1 is KGHSH and CDR2 LQKENI. The chain's CDR3 is CASSQDRSYEQCF. The CDR3 coding sequence is TGTGCCAGCTCGCAGGACAGGTCCTACGAGCAGTGCTTC.

The chain uses TRBV28 and TRBJ1-5; no clear D. Trimming took 3 bases from V and 4 from J, leaving 19 bases between them. The length of the CDR3 is 17 residues. Germline-derived CDR1 and CDR2 are MDHEN and SYDVKM. DNA for the CDR3: TGTGCCAGCAGTTTGATGTTGAGGCAGGCGGGGAATCAGCCCCAGCATTTT. Translation: CASSLMLRQAGNQPQHF.

The chain joins TRBV12-5 to TRBJ2-5; 7 bases line up with TRBD1. The V gene's germline CDR1 is LGHNT and CDR2 FRNRAP. The CDR3 totals 14 residues. The V gene end was trimmed by 6 bases and the J gene end by 2 bases; junction bases not matched to a gene: 6. The CDR3 DNA reads TGTGCTAGTGGACCGGGGACAGATCAAGAGACCCAGTACTTC. Translating gives CASGPGTDQETQYF.

This chain joins TRBV29-1 and TRBJ2-1; the match to TRBD2 covers 9 bases. Germline V CDR1 and CDR2: SQVTM, ANQGSEA. The CDR3 totals 17 residues. The trim removed 4 bases at V and 1 base at J, leaving 11 bases unmatched. As DNA, the CDR3 is TGCAGCGTTGGAAGGAGAGACACTAGCGGGTCCTACAATGAGCAGTTCTTC. Translated, it gives CSVGRRDTSGSYNEQFF.

The chain couples TRBV7-6 to TRBJ2-1; the D gene is possibly TRBD2 (5 bases). Germline V gene sequence: CDR1 SGHVS, CDR2 FNYEAQ. Trimming cost V 3 bases and J 5 bases, with 11 bases left between them. The CDR3 has 14 amino acids. CDR3 coding DNA: TGTGCCAGCAGCTTTATGGAGCGGCACAATGAGCAGTTCTTC. It encodes CASSFMERHNEQFF.

The genes are TRBV7-6 and TRBJ2-2; TRBD2 agrees at 13 bases. Germline V gene data show CDR1 as SGHVS and CDR2 as FNYEAQ. With 4 bases clipped from V and 0 bases from J, the junction kept 5 bases outside the gene matches. The CDR3 has 18 amino acids. The CDR3 spells CASSSGLAGLANTGELFF. The CDR3 region has the DNA TGTGCCAGCAGCTCGGGACTAGCGGGACTCGCGAACACCGGGGAGCTGTTTTTT.

This chain links TRBV19 with TRBJ1-1, with D unresolved. CDR3 size: 14 residues. With 5 bases removed from V and 4 bases from J, the gap between germline ends came to 14 bases. Germline CDR1 and CDR2: LNHDA and SQIVND (reference sequence). The CDR3 nucleotides read TGTGCCAGTAGTGTCACCGGGCTGGGCACTGAAGCTTTCTTT. It encodes CASSVTGLGTEAFF.

J is TRBJ2-1 and V is TRBV7-2; the match to TRBD2 covers 8 bases. The CDR3 totals 15 residues. J lost 10 bases, V lost 6 bases, and 14 bases had no gene match. Germline V gene sequence: CDR1 SGHTA, CDR2 FQGNSA. The CDR3, as DNA: TGTGCCAGCAGAAAAGGAGCGGGGGCGGTCTGGGAGCAGTTCTTC. Translating gives CASRKGAGAVWEQFF. Together with reference TRBV7-2 and TRBJ2-1, the CDR3 gives the full variable domain: GAGVSQSPSNKVTEKGKDVELRCDPISGHTALYWYRQSLGQGLEFLIYFQGNSAPDKSGLPSDRFSAERTGGSVSTLTIQRTQQEDSAVYLCASRKGAGAVWEQFFGPGTRLTVL.

The sample holds a few counts of this clone. The chain carries TRBV20-1 and TRBJ2-7; D gene ambiguous. With 5 bases removed from V and 0 bases from J, the gap between germline ends came to 5 bases. Germline CDR1 and CDR2: DFQATT and SNEGSKA (reference sequence). There are 11 residues in the CDR3. The CDR3 protein is CSAAGSYEQYF. In DNA, the CDR3 is TGCAGTGCTGCCGGCTCCTACGAGCAGTACTTC.

Concerning this clone: A read error may produce the germline difference seen at one junction end. The chain combines TRBV5-4 with TRBJ2-3, with D possibly called TRBD1 or TRBD2 (5 bases each). This CDR3 contains 15 residues. Germline V gene sequence: CDR1 SGHNT, CDR2 YYREEE (reference sequence). CDR3 sequence: CAGSRGTRGTDTQYF. CDR3 nucleotides: TGTGCCGGCAGCCGAGGGACCCGAGGCACAGATACGCAGTATTTT.

The chain couples TRBV5-1 to TRBJ2-1; 7 nucleotides match TRBD1. V was pared by 4 bases and J by 6 bases, with 10 bases of the junction left unmatched. This CDR3 has 15 amino acids. CDR1 SGHRS and CDR2 YFSETQ come from the germline V gene. The CDR3 region has the DNA TGCGCCAGCAGCCCGGGACAGCCATGGGGCAATGAGCAGTTCTTC. As protein: CASSPGQPWGNEQFF.

The J gene is TRBJ1-3, the V gene TRBV14; perhaps TRBD1 as D (5 bases). Trimming stripped 4 bases from V and 0 bases from J, with 7 bases between. The germline CDR1 and CDR2 sequences are SGHDN and FVKESK. The CDR3 sequence is 14 residues long. CDR3 coding DNA: TGTGCCAGCAGCCGGGGGAGCTCTGGAAACACCATATATTTT. Translation: CASSRGSSGNTIYF.

The chain uses TRBV28 and TRBJ2-5; tentative D call: TRBD1 (6 bases). The V end lost 11 bases, the J end lost 1 base, and 11 bases lay between the germline ends. The CDR3 runs to 12 residues. Per germline, CDR1 MDHEN and CDR2 SYDVKM. The CDR3 DNA is TGTGCCTCTGGGGGCTTCCAAGAGACCCAGTACTTC. Amino acid sequence: CASGGFQETQYF. The variable domain in full, with the rest retrieved from reference TRBV28 and TRBJ2-5, is DVKVTQSSRYLVKRTGEKVFLECVQDMDHENMFWYRQDPGLGLRLIYFSYDVKMKEKGDIPEGYSVSREKKERFSLILESASTNQTSMYLCASGGFQETQYFGPGTRLLVL.

The chain uses TRBV7-6 and TRBJ2-3; D assignment may be TRBD1 or TRBD2 (5 bases each). CDR3 length: 13 residues. Germline loops: CDR1 SGHVS, CDR2 FNYEAQ. The V and J ends lost 5 bases and 0 bases respectively, with 6 bases between them. The CDR3 DNA follows: TGTGCCAGCAGCGGGGACAGCACAGATACGCAGTATTTT. Encoded protein: CASSGDSTDTQYF.

The chain employs TRBV11-2 and TRBJ1-1; TRBD1 agrees at 8 bases. Looked up from germline, CDR1 is SGHAT and CDR2 is FQNNGV. The CDR3 length is 15 residues. Trimming at V came to 4 bases and at J to 4 bases, leaving 8 bases not matched to a gene. The CDR3 DNA follows: TGTGCCAGCAGCTCTCGGACAGGGCGGGTCACTGAAGCTTTCTTT. Its translation is CASSSRTGRVTEAFF.